This T cell receptor beta chain emerged from a study of CD8 T cells in Susac syndrome. Trimming stripped 3 bases from V and 0 bases from J, with 9 bases between. The germline V gene encodes CDR1 LGHNA and CDR2 YSLEER. CDR3 length: 14 residues. Random-hexamer reverse transcription was applied to roughly 0.5 to 1 ug RNA. TCRdb independently ran MiXCR on the immunoSEQ multiplex PCR reads; one entry per CDR3 protein. Among tens of thousands of distinct CDR3 sequences listed, around 94% were seen once. This rearrangement joins TRBV4-3 to TRBJ2-7; D is uncertain. Sequenced input: CD8+ T cells from PBMCs. The receptor comes from a human donor with Susac syndrome. In nucleotides, the CDR3 is TGCGCCAGCAGCCAGGGGATAAGCTCCTACGAGCAGTACTTC. It specifies CASSQGISSYEQYF.